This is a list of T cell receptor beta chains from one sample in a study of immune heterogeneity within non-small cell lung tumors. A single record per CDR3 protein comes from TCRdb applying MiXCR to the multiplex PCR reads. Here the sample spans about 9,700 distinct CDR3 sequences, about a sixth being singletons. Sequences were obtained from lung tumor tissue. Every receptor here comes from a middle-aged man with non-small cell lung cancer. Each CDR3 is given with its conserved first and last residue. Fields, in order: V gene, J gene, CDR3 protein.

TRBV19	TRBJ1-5	CASSPDRERASNQPQHF
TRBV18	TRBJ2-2	CASSPVRPGGGELFF
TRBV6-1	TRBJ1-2	CASNPGVANYGYTF
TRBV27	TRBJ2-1	CASTRGYRQDNNEQFF
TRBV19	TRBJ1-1	CVSADRSYTEAFF
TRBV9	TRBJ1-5	CASSRGGQPQHF
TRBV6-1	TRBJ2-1	CASRGTGDNEQFF
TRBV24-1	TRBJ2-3	CATSDWTSGSTDTQYF
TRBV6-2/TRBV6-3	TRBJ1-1	CASNIPWTAEAFF
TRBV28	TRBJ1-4	CASSLGQGSNEKLFF
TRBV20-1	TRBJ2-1	CSAGSSGSGEQFF
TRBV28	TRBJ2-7	CASTENGQGYEQYF
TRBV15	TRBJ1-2	CATSRGSERLGGYTF
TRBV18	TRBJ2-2	CASSPQGANTGELFF
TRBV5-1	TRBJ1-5	CASSRGTDSNQPQHF
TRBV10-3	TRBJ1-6	CAISEREGGNSPLHF
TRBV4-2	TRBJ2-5	CASSQGAGKETQYF
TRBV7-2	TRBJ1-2	CASSLPPGGYTF
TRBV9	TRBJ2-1	CASSVEANSVSSYNEQFF
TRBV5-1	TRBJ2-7	CASSLGGLWSYEQYF
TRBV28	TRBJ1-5	CASTLEGSMNQPQHF
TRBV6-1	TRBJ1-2	CASDRQGAVYGYTF
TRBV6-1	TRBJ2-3	CAIRPYYATDTQYF
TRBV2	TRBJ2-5	CASRQGSKTQYF
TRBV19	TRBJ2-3	CASSTQKRGASTDTQYF